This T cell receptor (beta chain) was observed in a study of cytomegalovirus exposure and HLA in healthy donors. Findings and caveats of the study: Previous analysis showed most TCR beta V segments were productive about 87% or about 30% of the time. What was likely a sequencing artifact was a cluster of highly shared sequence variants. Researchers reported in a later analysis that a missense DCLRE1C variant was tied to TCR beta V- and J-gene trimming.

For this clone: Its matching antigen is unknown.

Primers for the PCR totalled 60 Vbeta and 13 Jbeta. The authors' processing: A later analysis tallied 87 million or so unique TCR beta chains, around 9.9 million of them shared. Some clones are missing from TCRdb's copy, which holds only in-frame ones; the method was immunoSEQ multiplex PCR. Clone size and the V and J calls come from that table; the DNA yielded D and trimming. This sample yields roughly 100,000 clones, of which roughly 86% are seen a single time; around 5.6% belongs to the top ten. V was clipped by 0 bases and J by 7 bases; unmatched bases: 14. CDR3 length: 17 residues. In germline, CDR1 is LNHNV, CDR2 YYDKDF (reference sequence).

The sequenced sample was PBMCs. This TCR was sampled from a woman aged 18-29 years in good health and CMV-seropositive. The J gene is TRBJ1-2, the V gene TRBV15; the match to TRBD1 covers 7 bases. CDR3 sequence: CATSRDPGQSSKRGYTF. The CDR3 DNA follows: TGTGCCACCAGCAGAGACCCGGGACAGAGTAGTAAGCGTGGCTACACCTTC. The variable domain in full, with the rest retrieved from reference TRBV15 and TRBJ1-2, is DAMVIQNPRYQVTQFGKPVTLSCSQTLNHNVMYWYQQKSSQAPKLLFHYYDKDFNNEADTPDNFQSRRPNTSFCFLDIRSPGLGDTAMYLCATSRDPGQSSKRGYTFGSGTRLTVV.